This record covers a single TCR beta chain. Its antigen is still unknown. All trial patients relapsed after autologous stem cell transplantation. The CDR3 totals 16 residues. Trimming took off 1 base at V and 0 bases at J, with 10 bases between the two ends. Per germline, CDR1 SGHVS and CDR2 FQNEAQ. This sample is part of a study of PD-1 blockade in classical Hodgkin lymphoma. Study-level background: Nivolumab dosing for patients was 3 mg/kg, administered intravenously every 2 weeks.

TCRdb's table, derived via immunoSEQ multiplex PCR, lists solely in-frame clones and lacks some. Of roughly 61,000 clones in the sample, approximately 92% were seen once. Whole-study findings and limits: With CD4+ cells, TCR diversity rose significantly by C4D1, but not with CD8+ cells. Exclusion removed patients who began nivolumab under 1 year after ASCT.

The chain carries TRBV7-8 and TRBJ1-3; no clear D gene. The receptor comes from a human donor with classical Hodgkin lymphoma. Sequencing was performed on peripheral blood mononuclear cells (PBMCs), taken at baseline. The CDR3 coding sequence is TGTGCCAGCAGCTTAGAGCACAGCAGCTCTGGAAACACCATATATTTT. Protein product: CASSLEHSSSGNTIYF.